This TCR beta chain originates from a study of regulatory T cells in long-lasting Graves disease. Findings and caveats of the study: Persistent disease was characterized by preferential usage of TRBV28, TRBJ1-2 and TRBJ2-5.

Arm-PCR with iRepertoire HTBI primers amplified the CDR3 regions for these TCR beta libraries. TCRdb re-derived calls from the multiplex PCR reads in MiXCR, one entry per CDR3 protein. The table records more than 300,000 distinct CDR3 sequences, 15% to 20% of them present only once. Note on this clonotype: Antigen unknown. A read error may be the cause here, since a much bigger clone is one base away.

Trimming shortened V by 10 bases and J by 3 bases, and 18 bases separated the two germline ends. CDR1 and CDR2 (germline): MNHEY, SMNVEV (reference sequence). The CDR3 spans 14 residues. Time point defined: newly diagnosed GD, antithyroid drugs for less than 3 months. Researchers made the TCR library from RNA that was extracted from PBMCs. Patients came from an endocrinology department in Xi'an, China. Peripheral blood, roughly 9.2 milliliters per patient, was collected in EDTA tubes. This same sample was also part of a study on T cells in Graves' hyperthyroidism and ophthalmopathy. That report notes: An initial round of RT-PCR targeting the TCR CDR3 relied on the HTBI primer set.

The chain has TRBV27 and TRBJ1-1; perhaps TRBD1 as D (5 bases). The sequences come from peripheral blood mononuclear cells (PBMCs), collected at new diagnosis, from a patient treated with antithyroid drugs. The clonotype was recovered from a woman younger than 30 with Graves disease. The CDR3 spells CATIWWGSDTEAFF. CDR3 in DNA: TGTGCCACCATATGGTGGGGGTCGGACACTGAAGCTTTCTTT.